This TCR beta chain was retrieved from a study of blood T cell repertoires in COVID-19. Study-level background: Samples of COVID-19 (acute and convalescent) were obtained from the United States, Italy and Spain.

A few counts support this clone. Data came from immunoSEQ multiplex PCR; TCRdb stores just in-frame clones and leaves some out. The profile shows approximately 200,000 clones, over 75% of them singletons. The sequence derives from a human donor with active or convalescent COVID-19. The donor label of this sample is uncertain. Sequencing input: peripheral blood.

CDR3 bases: TGTGCCAGCAGCCGGCCACAGTCTGGCTACACCTTC. Translating gives CASSRPQSGYTF. V gene TRBV6-6 combines with J gene TRBJ1-2; D gene unclear. Germline CDR1 and CDR2: MNHNY and SVGAGI (reference sequence). The CDR3 loop spans 12 amino acids. V was cut by 6 bases and J by 7 bases, with 12 bases left in between.